The clone carrying this T cell receptor (beta chain) was seen many times. The junction had 12 bases not matched to a gene; V was cut back by 4 bases and J by 6 bases. The CDR3 runs to 16 residues. The V gene's germline CDR1 is MNHEY and CDR2 SVGAGI. The data are from a study of Graves' ophthalmopathy and Graves' hyperthyroidism. Study in general: Peripheral blood was gathered at the point of initial diagnosis, before any treatment started.

RNA transcripts provided the template for amplifying TCR beta CDR3 regions. First-round RT-PCR employed HTBI primers, with a second-round multiplex PCR after it. In TCRdb, the multiplex PCR reads were re-called with MiXCR into one record per CDR3 protein. The repertoire holds some 400,000 distinct CDR3 sequences, with around 20% as singletons. This TCR was recovered from a woman under 30 with Graves' ophthalmopathy. The sequenced sample was peripheral blood. The chain combines TRBV6-5 with TRBJ1-1; 9 nucleotides align to TRBD1. CDR3 bases: TGTGCCAGCAGTTCCGGACAGGGGTTCATGGTGGCTGAAGCTTTCTTT. As protein: CASSSGQGFMVAEAFF.